Below, 8 T cell receptor beta chains from the same sample are listed, as sequenced in a study of T cells in Graves' hyperthyroidism and ophthalmopathy. RNA transcripts gave rise to amplified TCR beta CDR3 regions. The HTBI primer set was used in a first-round RT-PCR of the TCR CDR3. TCRdb ran MiXCR on the multiplex PCR reads and lists one entry per CDR3 protein. The sample has approximately 610,000 distinct CDR3 sequences, over 15% seen once. Sequenced: blood. The receptors were sampled from a woman under 30 with Graves' hyperthyroidism.

This clonotype was counted a few times. The rearrangement links TRBV4-3 to TRBJ2-5, with a weak D call TRBD2 (5 bases). V was trimmed by 1 base and J by 5 bases, leaving 8 bases between them. This CDR3 has 13 amino acids. CDR1 is LGHNA, CDR2 YSLEER, per germline. In DNA form, the CDR3 reads TGCGCCAGCAGCCAAGGGCCGGGGGAGACCCAGTACTTC. Protein sequence: CASSQGPGETQYF.

The rearrangement uses TRBV4-1 and TRBJ2-7, with 7 bases that match TRBD2. This CDR3 region has 17 residues. Germline V gene sequence: CDR1 MGHRA, CDR2 YSYEKL. J gave up 2 bases and V 1 base, and 11 bases lay outside the gene matches. The chain's CDR3 is CASSQALGKGLTYEQYF. DNA of the CDR3: TGCGCCAGCAGCCAAGCCCTAGGTAAGGGACTAACCTACGAGCAGTACTTC.

The chain carries TRBV19 and TRBJ1-5; 7 bases align to TRBD1. Trimming cost V 0 bases and J 0 bases; bases outside gene matches: 8. CDR3 size: 18 residues. Germline CDR1 and CDR2: LNHDA and SQIVND (reference sequence). The CDR3 sequence: CASSIEAGQYYSNQPQHF. The CDR3, as DNA: TGTGCCAGTAGTATAGAAGCGGGACAGTATTATAGCAATCAGCCCCAGCATTTT.

With regard to this clonotype: A clone one base away is much larger, so this may be a read error. This chain joins TRBV7-2 and TRBJ2-7, with D perhaps matching TRBD1 (5 bases). Germline V gene data show CDR1 as SGHTA and CDR2 as FQGNSA. The CDR3 is 16 amino acids. The CDR3 nucleotides are TGTGCCAGCAGCGCCACGGTGGTGCAGGGAAACTACGAGCGGTACTTC. It codes for CASSATVVQGNYERYF. The full variable domain, completed using reference TRBV7-2 and TRBJ2-7, is GAGVSQSPSNKVTEKGKDVELRCDPISGHTALYWYRQSLGQGLEFLIYFQGNSAPDKSGLPSDRFSAERTGGSVSTLTIQRTQQEDSAVYLCASSATVVQGNYERYFGPGTRLTVT.

The gene calls are TRBV7-9 and TRBJ1-6; D is ambiguous. This CDR3 has 14 residues. The V end lost 6 bases, the J end lost 6 bases, and 12 bases lay between the germline ends. Germline V gene lookup returns CDR1 SEHNR and CDR2 FQNEAQ (reference sequence). In nucleotides, the CDR3 is TGTGCCAGCAGTGCTACAGCCCCTAATTCACCCCTCCACTTT. Protein: CASSATAPNSPLHF. Full variable domain (missing parts from reference TRBV7-9 and TRBJ1-6): DTGVSQNPRHKITKRGQNVTFRCDPISEHNRLYWYRQTLGQGPEFLTYFQNEAQLEKSRLLSDRFSAERPKGSFSTLEIQRTEQGDSAMYLCASSATAPNSPLHFGNGTRLTVT.

This clonotype was counted ten times or more. This rearrangement joins TRBV6-2 or TRBV6-3 to TRBJ2-1; 9 nucleotides match TRBD2. Germline CDR1 is MNHEY and CDR2 is SVGEGT. The CDR3 has 18 amino acids. Trimming cost V 6 bases and J 5 bases; bases outside gene matches: 17. CDR3: CASSPGRFSGSTNNEQFF. In DNA form, the CDR3 reads TGTGCCAGCAGCCCGGGGCGTTTTAGCGGGAGCACTAACAATGAGCAGTTCTTC.

In its sample, this clonotype was seen a few times. In nucleotides, the CDR3 is TGTGCCAGCAGTTTAGCGCCAGGATCTCGTGGCGAGCAGTACTTC. It codes for CASSLAPGSRGEQYF. This chain connects TRBV28 to TRBJ2-7; no clear D gene. CDR3 length: 15 residues. V was shortened by 2 bases and J by 6 bases, with 17 bases between the two germline ends. Germline CDR1 MDHEN, CDR2 SYDVKM. Complete variable domain (other parts from reference TRBV28 and TRBJ2-7): DVKVTQSSRYLVKRTGEKVFLECVQDMDHENMFWYRQDPGLGLRLIYFSYDVKMKEKGDIPEGYSVSREKKERFSLILESASTNQTSMYLCASSLAPGSRGEQYFGPGTRLTVT.

This clonotype has a handful of counts. The chain couples TRBV28 to TRBJ1-6; perhaps TRBD1 as D (5 bases). The CDR3 runs to 18 residues. Germline values: CDR1 MDHEN, CDR2 SYDVKM. Trimming took off 3 bases at V and 5 bases at J, with 20 bases between the two ends. The CDR3 loop is CASSFGFRRGRDNSPLHF. CDR3 nucleotides: TGTGCCAGCAGTTTCGGGTTTCGAAGGGGACGGGATAATTCACCCCTCCACTTT.